The clone carrying this T cell receptor beta chain was detected a few times. The data were obtained in a study of T-cell memory formation after mild COVID-19. Using its own MiXCR run on the 5' RACE reads, TCRdb lists one record per CDR3 protein. The top ten hold about 2.1% of the sample, which has more than 120,000 distinct CDR3 sequences, 15% to 20% seen once. V was trimmed by 3 bases and J by 4 bases, leaving 15 bases between them. Germline V gene sequence: CDR1 MNHEY, CDR2 SVGAGI. CDR3 length: 15 amino acids. The receptor was isolated from an adult woman who had mild COVID-19 (a few samples of this study predate the infection). Cell type and time point are not known. This chain links TRBV6-5 with TRBJ1-1, with D tentatively TRBD1 (6 bases). The sequencing input was PBMCs or a T cell subset sorted from them (not recorded which). The CDR3 reads CASSYGRGVGTEAFF. CDR3 DNA: TGTGCCAGCAGTTATGGCAGGGGCGTTGGCACTGAAGCTTTCTTT.